The 14 T cell receptor beta chains given below trace back to one sample, sequenced in a study of pediatric ulcerative colitis. During colonoscopy, one to two rectal pinch biopsies were collected. Only in-frame clones appear in the TCRdb table, and some are missing; sequencing was by immunoSEQ multiplex PCR. The table lists tens of thousands of clones, roughly 71% of them singletons, with about 9.1% in the top ten. The material sequenced was gut tissue. The receptors come from a boy under 18 with severe ulcerative colitis.

This clone was counted between two and nine times. This chain uses TRBV5-1 with TRBJ2-7; D is undetermined. This CDR3 region has 16 residues. Germline V CDR1 and CDR2: SGHRS, YFSETQ. The V end lost 0 bases, the J end lost 1 base, and 14 bases lay between the germline ends. The DNA of the CDR3 is TGCGCCAGCAGCTTGGTCATCGGTAAGGGATCCTACGAGCAGTACTTC. Residues: CASSLVIGKGSYEQYF.

The chain employs TRBV4-1 and TRBJ2-3; TRBD1 agrees at 7 bases. Germline V gene lookup returns CDR1 MGHRA and CDR2 YSYEKL. V lost 0 bases, J lost 4 bases, and 7 bases stayed unmatched. The CDR3 runs 16 residues. The CDR3 nucleotides read TGCGCCAGCAGCCAAGATCGACAGGGTTGGGCAGATACGCAGTATTTT. It encodes CASSQDRQGWADTQYF.

V gene TRBV5-1 combines with J gene TRBJ1-6; D may be TRBD1 (5 bases). CDR1 is SGHRS and CDR2 is YFSETQ in the germline V gene. The CDR3 totals 20 residues. Trimming cost V 0 bases and J 8 bases, with 27 bases left between them. The CDR3 sequence: CASSLGVWDGGSLGDSPLHF. CDR3 DNA sequence: TGCGCCAGCAGCTTGGGTGTCTGGGACGGAGGCTCCCTGGGGGATTCACCCCTCCACTTT.

The chain has TRBV5-1 and TRBJ2-1, with 9 bases aligning to TRBD2. There are 17 residues in the CDR3. Germline V gene lookup returns CDR1 SGHRS and CDR2 YFSETQ. J gave up 3 bases and V 1 base, and 8 bases lay outside the gene matches. The CDR3 here is CASSLRSLAGIYNEQFF. The DNA of the CDR3 is TGCGCCAGCAGCTTGAGGAGCCTAGCGGGGATCTACAATGAGCAGTTCTTC.

This clone has a handful of counts. The chain combines TRBV2 with TRBJ1-1; unclear D gene. Germline loops: CDR1 SNHLY, CDR2 FYNNEI. The CDR3 sequence is 12 residues long. Between the trimmed V and J ends, which lost 4 bases and 8 bases, there was a span of 11 bases. The DNA of the CDR3 is TGTGCCAGCAGTGCCCAGGACGTGGAAGCTTTCTTT. This sequence encodes CASSAQDVEAFF.

This clone was detected only a few times. The J gene is TRBJ1-2, the V gene TRBV5-1; 7 bases map to TRBD1. There are 17 residues in the CDR3. Trimming removed 1 base from V and 4 bases from J; junction bases left unmatched: 13. The germline V gene has CDR1 SGHRS and CDR2 YFSETQ. The CDR3 here is CASSLSGGRRDSYGYTF. CDR3 bases: TGCGCCAGCAGCTTGTCGGGTGGACGCCGGGACAGCTATGGCTACACCTTC. Filled out from reference TRBV5-1 and TRBJ1-2, the complete variable domain reads KAGVTQTPRYLIKTRGQQVTLSCSPISGHRSVSWYQQTPGQGLQFLFEYFSETQRNKGNFPGRFSGRQFSNSRSEMNVSTLELGDSALYLCASSLSGGRRDSYGYTFGSGTRLTVV.

This sequence joins TRBV27 and TRBJ1-6, with unresolved D. The V end lost 1 base, the J end lost 0 bases, and 4 bases lay between the germline ends. The germline V gene encodes CDR1 MNHEY and CDR2 SMNVEV (reference sequence). This CDR3 region has 15 residues. CDR3 in DNA: TGTGCCAGCAGTTTATTAAGCTCCTATAATTCACCCCTCCACTTT. Translation gives CASSLLSSYNSPLHF.

A few counts support this clone. V usage is TRBV6-1 and J usage is TRBJ1-6; unclear D gene. The CDR3 runs to 14 residues. Trimming removed 2 bases at V and 8 bases at J, with 10 bases between. Germline lookup yields CDR1 MNHNS and CDR2 SASEGT. The CDR3 nucleotides are TGTGCCAGCAGTGAATTATGGGGTTATTCACCCCTCCACTTT. Translating gives CASSELWGYSPLHF.

CDR3 amino acids: CASSLGQGLETQYF. CDR3 nucleotides: TGTGCCAGCAGCTTGGGACAGGGGTTGGAGACCCAGTACTTC. The V gene is TRBV7-9, the J gene TRBJ2-5; 10 bases agree with TRBD1. Germline CDR1 SEHNR, CDR2 FQNEAQ (reference sequence). The CDR3 has 14 amino acids. The junction had 3 bases not matched to a gene; V was cut back by 3 bases and J by 5 bases.

The genes are TRBV27 and TRBJ2-7; D is ambiguous. The CDR3 totals 13 residues. V was pared by 6 bases and J by 5 bases, with 14 bases between. Germline CDR1 and CDR2: MNHEY and SMNVEV (reference sequence). DNA of the CDR3: TGTGCCAGCAGCCCCCCGGTCCGGGACGAGCAGTACTTC. This sequence encodes CASSPPVRDEQYF.

The chain uses TRBV28 and TRBJ2-1, with TRBD2 matching 7 bases. V was pared by 6 bases and J by 2 bases, with 10 bases of the junction left unmatched. This CDR3 comprises 16 residues. The V gene's germline CDR1 is MDHEN and CDR2 SYDVKM. In DNA, the CDR3 is TGTGCCAGCAGGACACCCCTAGCGGAAACCTACAATGAGCAGTTCTTC. Protein: CASRTPLAETYNEQFF.

The chain carries TRBV19 and TRBJ2-3, with a possible D match to TRBD2 (5 bases). V shed 3 bases and J shed 0 bases, with 13 bases lying between them. The CDR3 length is 16 residues. Germline-derived CDR1 and CDR2 are LNHDA and SQIVND (reference sequence). DNA for the CDR3: TGTGCCAGTAGTATGCGGGTTACTACTAGCACAGATACGCAGTATTTT. Translation: CASSMRVTTSTDTQYF.

This clone was detected only once. The genes are TRBV9 and TRBJ2-3; tentative D call: TRBD2 (7 bases). The CDR3 is 15 amino acids. Trimming removed 2 bases from V and 1 base from J, with 11 bases in between. From germline, CDR1 is SGDLS and CDR2 YYNGEE. CDR3 sequence reads: CASSVRGAGTDTQYF. CDR3 nucleotide sequence: TGTGCCAGCAGCGTCCGGGGGGCAGGCACAGATACGCAGTATTTT.

This clone has just a few counts. The V call is TRBV6-1, the J call TRBJ1-2; 8 bases line up with TRBD1. V trimming: 6 bases; J trimming: 8 bases; junction bases outside the gene matches: 11. CDR3 length equals 14 residues. Germline V gene lookup returns CDR1 MNHNS and CDR2 SASEGT. The CDR3 reads CASRGQGLRLGYTF. DNA for the CDR3: TGTGCCAGCAGAGGACAGGGTTTACGGCTCGGCTACACCTTC.